One sample yielded the 5 T cell receptor beta chains listed below, sequenced in a study of cytomegalovirus exposure and HLA in healthy donors. The study ran its PCR with 60 Vbeta and 13 Jbeta primers. Sequencing used immunoSEQ multiplex PCR; TCRdb keeps in-frame clones, though not all of them. This table has 150,000 to 200,000 clones, around 80% appearing once. Sequencing was performed on PBMCs. These receptors came from a human donor in good health.

The J gene is TRBJ1-3, the V gene TRBV5-1; the match to TRBD1 covers 9 bases. Germline CDR1 reads SGHRS; CDR2 reads YFSETQ. CDR3 size: 16 residues. Trimming took 3 bases from V and 0 from J; bases not matched to a gene: 4. CDR3 loop: CASSYETGGSGNTIYF. CDR3 DNA: TGCGCCAGCAGCTACGAGACAGGGGGCTCTGGAAACACCATATATTTT.

V gene TRBV7-9 combines with J gene TRBJ1-1; no firm D call. The V end lost 1 base, the J end lost 5 bases, and 5 bases lay between the germline ends. The germline V gene has CDR1 SEHNR and CDR2 FQNEAQ (reference sequence). This CDR3 contains 12 residues. CDR3 sequence (DNA): TGTGCCAGCAGCTTAGGTTATACTGAAGCTTTCTTT. Its translation is CASSLGYTEAFF.

The chain combines TRBV12-5 with TRBJ1-1; D might be TRBD1 (6 bases). This CDR3 has 13 residues. CDR1 and CDR2 from the germline V gene are LGHNT and FRNRAP. V was shortened by 3 bases and J by 5 bases, with 10 bases between the two germline ends. Here the CDR3 reads CASGFGGPTEAFF. CDR3 DNA: TGTGCTAGTGGTTTTGGGGGCCCAACTGAAGCTTTCTTT.

This clone was counted a single time. The chain carries TRBV7-2 and TRBJ1-6; D remains unclear. Germline V gene sequence: CDR1 SGHTA, CDR2 FQGNSA. The CDR3 length is 15 residues. Trimming removed 3 bases at V and 2 bases at J, with 8 bases between. The CDR3 sequence is CASSFEGAYNSPLHF. The CDR3 coding sequence is TGTGCCAGCAGCTTCGAGGGTGCCTATAATTCACCCCTCCACTTT. The variable domain in full, with the rest retrieved from reference TRBV7-2 and TRBJ1-6, is GAGVSQSPSNKVTEKGKDVELRCDPISGHTALYWYRQSLGQGLEFLIYFQGNSAPDKSGLPSDRFSAERTGGSVSTLTIQRTQQEDSAVYLCASSFEGAYNSPLHFGNGTRLTVT.

The table lists this clone with a few counts. The chain links TRBV2 to TRBJ2-6; no firm D call. The germline V gene has CDR1 SNHLY and CDR2 FYNNEI. The germline V and J ends were trimmed by 3 bases and 2 bases, with 11 bases remaining between them. There are 16 residues in the CDR3. The CDR3 loop is CASSDVGGPGANVLTF. CDR3 DNA: TGTGCCAGCAGTGATGTTGGTGGGCCTGGGGCCAACGTCCTGACTTTC.